One and the same sample provided the 30 T cell receptor beta chains below, sequenced in a study of T cell changes during pregnancy in multiple sclerosis. Repertoires were generated with immunoSEQ multiplex PCR, while TCRdb's copy carries only in-frame clones and drops some. The sample shows around 62,000 clones, 93% of them seen only once. The sample was CD8+ T cells from peripheral blood mononuclear cells, taken in the second trimester of pregnancy. The receptors here all came from a female donor with multiple sclerosis, enrolled in a pregnancy study.

The genes are TRBV7-9 and TRBJ1-2; D not certain. The germline gives CDR1 SEHNR, CDR2 FQNEAQ (reference sequence). This CDR3 contains 12 residues. Trimming pared 6 bases from V and 8 bases from J, leaving 13 bases between. CDR3 DNA sequence: TGTGCCAGCAGAGCGAATTATGAAGGCTACACCTTC. Translated: CASRANYEGYTF.

The chain employs TRBV28 and TRBJ1-5, with unresolved D. V lost 3 bases to trimming and J lost 2 bases, with 11 bases between them. Germline V lookup: CDR1 MDHEN, CDR2 SYDVKM. This CDR3 contains 15 residues. CDR3 protein: CASSFHSNGNQPQHF. The CDR3 DNA follows: TGTGCCAGCAGTTTTCACTCCAACGGCAATCAGCCCCAGCATTTT.

This chain links TRBV29-1 with TRBJ2-2, with TRBD1 matching 7 bases. The CDR3 extends over 11 amino acids. CDR1 SQVTM and CDR2 ANQGSEA come from the germline V gene. Trimming cost V 7 bases and J 7 bases; bases outside gene matches: 3. The CDR3: CSAWDSGELFF. Written as DNA, the CDR3 is TGCAGCGCCTGGGACAGCGGGGAGCTGTTTTTT.

The chain is built from TRBV29-1 and TRBJ1-1; D not resolved. The CDR3 sequence is 13 residues long. CDR1 is SQVTM and CDR2 is ANQGSEA in the germline V gene. V dropped 7 bases and J dropped 1 base, with 13 bases sitting between them. DNA of the CDR3: TGCAGCGCTAGACGCATTTCGAACACTGAAGCTTTCTTT. It yields the protein CSARRISNTEAFF.

This clone was seen only once. The V and J genes are TRBV11-2 and TRBJ2-3; no reliable D call. Germline values: CDR1 SGHAT, CDR2 FQNNGV. This CDR3 is 16 amino acids long. The V and J ends lost 2 bases and 4 bases respectively, with 16 bases between them. This CDR3 is CASSLTPGPIPDTQYF. CDR3 nucleotide sequence: TGTGCCAGCAGCTTAACCCCGGGTCCTATTCCAGATACGCAGTATTTT.

The V and J genes are TRBV7-6 and TRBJ2-7; 7 nucleotides agree with TRBD2. V shed 1 base and J 4 bases; nucleotides not matched to a gene: 4. Germline CDR1 SGHVS, CDR2 FNYEAQ. The CDR3 runs 14 residues. The CDR3 DNA follows: TGTGCCAGCAGCTTAGGGCCAGCGGGGTACGAGCAGTACTTC. Protein: CASSLGPAGYEQYF.

CDR3 sequence reads: CAWSWDSHTYEQYF. Written as DNA, the CDR3 is TGTGCCTGGAGTTGGGACAGCCACACCTACGAGCAGTACTTC. The chain combines TRBV30 with TRBJ2-7; 7 bases map to TRBD1. Unmatched junction bases numbered 6, after V lost 2 bases and J lost 2 bases. Germline assignment: CDR1 GTSNPN and CDR2 SVGIG (reference sequence). There are 14 residues in the CDR3.

This rearrangement joins TRBV5-4 to TRBJ2-2, with D tentatively TRBD2 (6 bases). The CDR3 runs 15 residues. Germline assignment: CDR1 SGHNT and CDR2 YYREEE (reference sequence). V was trimmed by 2 bases and J by 3 bases, leaving 11 bases between them. Written as DNA, the CDR3 is TGTGCCAGCAGCTTTGCGGGACCCTACACCGGGGAGCTGTTTTTT. Amino acids: CASSFAGPYTGELFF.

This clone has only one observation. The J gene is TRBJ2-7, the V gene TRBV29-1, with D perhaps TRBD2 (6 bases). This CDR3 has 13 residues. Trimming removed 4 bases from V and 1 base from J, with 11 bases in between. The V gene's germline CDR1 is SQVTM and CDR2 ANQGSEA. Here the CDR3 DNA reads TGCAGCGTTGTAGGAGGGAATTCCTACGAGCAGTACTTC. It translates to CSVVGGNSYEQYF.

In its sample, this clone was seen once. CDR3 bases: TGTGCCAGCAGCCCGGAGTCTAGCGGGAGAGGGAATGAGCAGTTCTTC. This codes for CASSPESSGRGNEQFF. The chain uses TRBV5-4 and TRBJ2-1; 10 bases agree with TRBD2. The V gene's germline CDR1 is SGHNT and CDR2 YYREEE (reference sequence). The CDR3 runs 16 residues. Unmatched junction bases numbered 11, after V lost 4 bases and J lost 7 bases. The whole variable domain, filled in from reference TRBV5-4 and TRBJ2-1, reads ETGVTQSPTHLIKTRGQQVTLRCSSQSGHNTVSWYQQALGQGPQFIFQYYREEENGRGNFPPRFSGLQFPNYSSELNVNALELDDSALYLCASSPESSGRGNEQFFGPGTRLTVL.

The rearrangement joins TRBV4-1 to TRBJ2-7; TRBD1 aligns across 9 bases. J was trimmed by 4 bases and V by 1 base; bases with no gene match: 5. From germline, CDR1 is MGHRA and CDR2 YSYEKL. The CDR3 length is 15 residues. This CDR3 is CASSQVTGGGYEQYF. CDR3 sequence (DNA): TGCGCCAGCAGCCAAGTTACAGGGGGCGGGTACGAGCAGTACTTC.

The chain couples TRBV19 to TRBJ2-7; the match to TRBD1 covers 12 bases. V lost 3 bases and J lost 5; bases outside the gene matches: 2. The CDR3 covers 14 residues. Germline V lookup: CDR1 LNHDA, CDR2 SQIVND (reference sequence). The CDR3 loop reads CASSIGTGGDEQYF. Here the CDR3 DNA reads TGTGCCAGTAGTATCGGGACAGGGGGCGACGAGCAGTACTTC.

This clone occurred a few times. The rearrangement links TRBV19 to TRBJ2-1, with D unclear. The CDR3 extends over 14 amino acids. V was clipped by 3 bases and J by 0 bases, with 6 bases between them. Germline CDR1 reads LNHDA; CDR2 reads SQIVND (reference sequence). The CDR3 DNA reads as TGTGCCAGTAGTATCCAATCCTCCTACAATGAGCAGTTCTTC. Its translation: CASSIQSSYNEQFF.

CDR3: CASSLAAGTGRDEQYF. CDR3 in DNA: TGTGCCAGCAGCTTGGCAGCCGGGACAGGGCGGGACGAGCAGTACTTC. This sequence joins TRBV7-8 and TRBJ2-7, with 9 bases lining up with TRBD1. The V segment lost 3 bases and the J segment 5 bases; nucleotides outside the gene matches: 11. Germline V lookup: CDR1 SGHVS, CDR2 FQNEAQ. CDR3 size: 16 residues. Filled out from reference TRBV7-8 and TRBJ2-7, the complete variable domain reads GAGVSQSPRYKVAKRGQDVALRCDPISGHVSLFWYQQALGQGPEFLTYFQNEAQLDKSGLPSDRFFAERPEGSVSTLKIQRTQQEDSAVYLCASSLAAGTGRDEQYFGPGTRLTVT.

V and J are TRBV27 and TRBJ1-2, with TRBD1 matching over 8 bases. CDR3 length equals 17 residues. The germline CDR1 and CDR2 sequences are MNHEY and SMNVEV (reference sequence). V gave up 5 bases and J gave up 0 bases; unmatched junction bases: 11. The CDR3 sequence: CASSPRTGKATNYGYTF. CDR3 coding DNA: TGTGCCAGCAGTCCCCGGACAGGGAAGGCTACTAACTATGGCTACACCTTC.

V gene TRBV4-1 combines with J gene TRBJ2-1; D not resolved. Germline V gene sequence: CDR1 MGHRA, CDR2 YSYEKL. V lost 0 bases to trimming and J lost 3 bases, with 6 bases between them. CDR3 length: 14 residues. CDR3: CASSQDLVYNEQFF. CDR3 bases: TGCGCCAGCAGCCAAGATCTAGTCTACAATGAGCAGTTCTTC.

This clone appeared once. This chain uses TRBV4-1 with TRBJ2-1; tentatively, D is TRBD2 (6 bases). Germline V CDR1 and CDR2: MGHRA, YSYEKL. The CDR3 totals 17 residues. The V end was cut by 0 bases, the J end by 0 bases, with 12 bases between. The CDR3 DNA reads TGCGCCAGCAGCCAAGAGAAGGTAGCGGACTCCTACAATGAGCAGTTCTTC. It codes for CASSQEKVADSYNEQFF.

This sequence joins TRBV7-2 and TRBJ1-6; D might be TRBD1 (5 bases). Germline V gene sequence: CDR1 SGHTA, CDR2 FQGNSA. The CDR3 totals 19 residues. Trimming shortened V by 0 bases and J by 0 bases, and 15 bases separated the two germline ends. CDR3: CASSLAAGPRSSYNSPLHF. DNA of the CDR3: TGTGCCAGCAGCTTAGCCGCGGGACCGAGGAGCTCCTATAATTCACCCCTCCACTTT.

This chain links TRBV28 with TRBJ1-5; tentatively, D is TRBD1 (5 bases). Between the trimmed V and J ends, which lost 3 bases and 7 bases, there was a span of 13 bases. This CDR3 is 14 amino acids long. CDR1 is MDHEN and CDR2 is SYDVKM in the germline V gene. CDR3 coding DNA: TGTGCCAGCAGTTTTTTGACAGTCGGCCAGCCCCAGCATTTT. Translated: CASSFLTVGQPQHF.

The chain has TRBV29-1 and TRBJ2-7; the match to TRBD2 covers 9 bases. CDR1 and CDR2 from the germline V gene are SQVTM and ANQGSEA. CDR3 size: 12 residues. The junction had 2 bases not matched to a gene; V was cut back by 4 bases and J by 4 bases. The DNA of the CDR3 is TGCAGCGTTGCTAGCGGGGCTTACGAGCAGTACTTC. This gives the protein CSVASGAYEQYF.

The chain carries TRBV7-9 and TRBJ2-4; 7 bases are shared with TRBD1. CDR1 SEHNR and CDR2 FQNEAQ come from the germline V gene (reference sequence). The V segment lost 4 bases and the J segment 5 bases; nucleotides outside the gene matches: 2. The CDR3 consists of 13 residues. Here the CDR3 reads CASSSGTENIQYF. DNA of the CDR3: TGTGCCAGCAGCTCCGGGACAGAAAACATTCAGTACTTC.

The chain carries TRBV7-9 and TRBJ2-1, with 9 bases that match TRBD2. The V gene's germline CDR1 is SEHNR and CDR2 FQNEAQ (reference sequence). The V gene end was trimmed by 0 bases and the J gene end by 9 bases; junction bases not matched to a gene: 6. The CDR3 is made up of 15 amino acids. The DNA of the CDR3 is TGTGCCAGCAGCTTAGCAAGCGGGGGGCTTTTTGAGCAGTTCTTC. Translation: CASSLASGGLFEQFF. The complete variable domain, with remaining parts taken from reference TRBV7-9 and TRBJ2-1, reads DTGVSQNPRHKITKRGQNVTFRCDPISEHNRLYWYRQTLGQGPEFLTYFQNEAQLEKSRLLSDRFSAERPKGSFSTLEIQRTEQGDSAMYLCASSLASGGLFEQFFGPGTRLTVL.

The chain links TRBV5-4 to TRBJ1-1; maybe TRBD1 (6 bases). Trimming removed 6 bases from V and 0 bases from J, with 15 bases in between. The CDR3 is made up of 15 amino acids. Germline loops: CDR1 SGHNT, CDR2 YYREEE (reference sequence). The CDR3 sequence is CASTRVGGLNTEAFF. In nucleotides, the CDR3 is TGTGCCAGCACCCGGGTCGGGGGGCTGAACACTGAAGCTTTCTTT.

V and J are TRBV13 and TRBJ2-1; 10 positions agree with TRBD2. This CDR3 has 19 residues. Germline V gene lookup returns CDR1 PRHDT and CDR2 FYEKMQ (reference sequence). Unmatched junction bases numbered 19, after V lost 5 bases and J lost 6 bases. The CDR3 reads CASSPRTSGRAGALNEQFF. In DNA, the CDR3 is TGTGCCAGCAGCCCCCGGACTAGCGGTAGAGCAGGGGCTCTCAATGAGCAGTTCTTC.

The rearrangement links TRBV5-1 to TRBJ2-1; no clear D gene. Trimming removed 3 bases from V and 0 bases from J, with 13 bases in between. Germline-derived CDR1 and CDR2 are SGHRS and YFSETQ. The CDR3 is 16 residues long. CDR3: CASSSPGASSYNEQFF. The CDR3 DNA reads TGCGCCAGCAGCTCCCCTGGAGCGAGCTCCTACAATGAGCAGTTCTTC.

The J gene is TRBJ2-7, the V gene TRBV4-1; TRBD1 might be the D (5 bases). V was shortened by 1 base and J by 2 bases, with 12 bases between the two germline ends. The V gene's germline CDR1 is MGHRA and CDR2 YSYEKL. The CDR3 sequence is 15 residues long. DNA for the CDR3: TGCGCCAGCAGCCAAGGTCCCACAGGAGCCTACGAGCAGTACTTC. Residues: CASSQGPTGAYEQYF.

This clone was detected a few times. This chain joins TRBV2 and TRBJ1-1, with 12 bases identical to TRBD1. The CDR3 contains 15 residues. Germline values: CDR1 SNHLY, CDR2 FYNNEI. V gave up 7 bases and J gave up 6 bases; unmatched junction bases: 9. CDR3 sequence (DNA): TGTGCCAGCATCGGGACAGGGGGCGCGTTGGCTGAAGCTTTCTTT. Translated, it gives CASIGTGGALAEAFF. Variable domain in full (rest from reference TRBV2 and TRBJ1-1): EPEVTQTPSHQVTQMGQEVILRCVPISNHLYFYWYRQILGQKVEFLVSFYNNEISEKSEIFDDQFSVERPDGSNFTLKIRSTKLEDSAMYFCASIGTGGALAEAFFGQGTRLTVV.

This clone has at least ten counts. The sample has other DNA sequences that encode this CDR3 too. The rearrangement uses TRBV4-2 and TRBJ1-1, with TRBD1 identical over 10 bases. J lost 4 bases, V lost 3 bases, and 5 bases had no gene match. The CDR3 contains 15 residues. Germline loops: CDR1 LGHNA, CDR2 YNFKEQ. The CDR3 region has the DNA TGTGCCAGCAGCCAGGCACGGACAGGGGGCACTGAAGCTTTCTTT. Protein product: CASSQARTGGTEAFF.

J is TRBJ2-7 and V is TRBV19, with 9 bases identical to TRBD1. V shed 8 bases and J 5 bases; nucleotides not matched to a gene: 4. CDR1 is LNHDA, CDR2 SQIVND, per germline (reference sequence). The CDR3 runs to 12 residues. This CDR3 reads CASRTGEDEQYF. The DNA for the CDR3 is TGTGCCAGTCGGACAGGGGAGGACGAGCAGTACTTC. The whole variable domain, remainder taken from reference TRBV19 and TRBJ2-7, is DGGITQSPKYLFRKEGQNVTLSCEQNLNHDAMYWYRQDPGQGLRLIYYSQIVNDFQKGDIAEGYSVSREKKESFPLTVTSAQKNPTAFYLCASRTGEDEQYFGPGTRLTVT.

The chain joins TRBV5-5 to TRBJ2-1, with 7 positions matching TRBD1. This CDR3 is 14 amino acids long. Trimming cost V 0 bases and J 7 bases; bases outside gene matches: 4. Germline CDR1 reads SGHKS; CDR2 reads YYEKEE (reference sequence). The DNA for the CDR3 is TGTGCCAGCAGCTTGGGACAGGGAAGGAATGAGCAGTTCTTC. It yields the protein CASSLGQGRNEQFF. Full variable domain (remainder filled in from reference TRBV5-5 and TRBJ2-1): DAGVTQSPTHLIKTRGQQVTLRCSPISGHKSVSWYQQVLGQGPQFIFQYYEKEERGRGNFPDRFSARQFPNYSSELNVNALLLGDSALYLCASSLGQGRNEQFFGPGTRLTVL.